This TCR beta chain came from a study of response to subunit inactivated influenza vaccine. Study-wide results and caveats: Every seasonal influenza vaccination brings in few new T cells, the authors suggested.

Germline CDR1 reads SGHTA; CDR2 reads FQGNSA. V was trimmed by 2 bases and J by 2 bases, leaving 9 bases between them. The CDR3 runs to 14 residues. MiXCR, applied by TCRdb to the RT-PCR reads, yields one record per CDR3 protein. The table includes roughly 650,000 distinct CDR3 sequences, less than 20% detected once. This clonotype was found a few times. What it recognizes is unknown. The chain is built from TRBV7-2 and TRBJ1-1; D ambiguous. The sequence derives from a man in his fifties who received an inactivated influenza vaccine. The material was PBMCs from blood, obtained about 13 days after vaccination. This CDR3 is CASSLWERNTEAFF. CDR3 DNA sequence: TGTGCCAGCAGCTTATGGGAACGAAACACTGAAGCTTTCTTT.